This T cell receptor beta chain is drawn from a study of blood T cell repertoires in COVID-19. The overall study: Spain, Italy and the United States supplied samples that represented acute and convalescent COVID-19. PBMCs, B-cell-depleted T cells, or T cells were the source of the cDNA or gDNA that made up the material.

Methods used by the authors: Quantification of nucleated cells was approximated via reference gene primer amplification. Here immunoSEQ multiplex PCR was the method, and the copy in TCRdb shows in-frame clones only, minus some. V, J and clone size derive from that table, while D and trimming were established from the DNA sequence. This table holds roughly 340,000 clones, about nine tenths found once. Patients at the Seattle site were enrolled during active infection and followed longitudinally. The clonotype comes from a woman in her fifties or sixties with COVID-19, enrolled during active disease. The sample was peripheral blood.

CDR3 sequence: CASSLVTGQTYEQYF. The CDR3 region has the DNA TGTGCCAGCAGCTTGGTGACAGGGCAAACCTACGAGCAGTACTTC. The chain combines TRBV5-4 with TRBJ2-7, with 7 bases that match TRBD1. Per germline, CDR1 SGHNT and CDR2 YYREEE (reference sequence). J gave up 2 bases and V 0 bases, and 5 bases lay outside the gene matches. This CDR3 comprises 15 residues.